This T cell receptor (beta chain) was sequenced for a study of blood T cell repertoires in COVID-19. Only in-frame clones appear in the TCRdb table, and some are missing; sequencing was by immunoSEQ multiplex PCR. The data hold tens of thousands of clones, with about four fifths observed a single time. CDR1 is SGHNT and CDR2 is YENEEA in the germline V gene. The J segment lost 3 bases and the V segment lost 6 bases, leaving 8 bases of the junction unmatched. The CDR3 consists of 15 residues. The clonotype originates from a human donor in a cohort sampled during active COVID-19. This sequence joins TRBV11-3 and TRBJ2-7; 10 bases align to TRBD1. Sequenced material: peripheral blood. The CDR3: CASSPRDRGLYEQYF. DNA of the CDR3: TGTGCCAGCAGTCCCCGAGACAGGGGGCTCTACGAGCAGTACTTC.